The 21 T cell receptor beta chains listed next were all sequenced from one sample in a study of beta chain features in type 1 diabetes. General observations from the study: Moderate yet significant TCRB CDR3 shortening was seen in Type 1 diabetes patients in all four CD4+ subsets.

Their target antigens are unknown. Expressed TCRB transcripts got sequenced, as all isolated RNA was reverse transcribed. The protocol was immunoSEQ multiplex PCR, while the TCRdb copy is restricted to in-frame clones and leaves out a portion. The repertoire has 12,000 to 15,000 clones, 65% of them found once; the top ten carry about 0.54%. Source material: stem cell memory CD4+ T cells from blood. Receptor source: a woman aged 18-29 years with type 1 diabetes.

DNA for the CDR3: TGTGCCAACGGGAGCTCCTACAATGAGCAGTTCTTC. Protein sequence: CANGSSYNEQFF. The chain employs TRBV10-3 and TRBJ2-1, with D maybe TRBD2 (6 bases). CDR1 and CDR2 (germline): ENHRY, SYGVKD. Deletions cut 10 bases from V and 0 bases from J, with 7 bases between. The CDR3 loop spans 12 amino acids.

DNA of the CDR3: TGTGCCAGTAGTATCCCCGGGACAGGGGCGTTCTATGGCTACACCTTC. Its translation is CASSIPGTGAFYGYTF. This chain connects TRBV19 to TRBJ1-2; 10 bases are shared with TRBD1. This CDR3 spans 16 amino acids. With V trimmed by 3 bases and J by 4 bases, 8 bases remained unmatched. From germline, CDR1 is LNHDA and CDR2 SQIVND (reference sequence).

This clone was counted a few times. The chain employs TRBV11-3 and TRBJ2-1; 13 bases map to TRBD2. Germline trimming cut 5 bases from V and 6 bases from J; bases unmatched to any gene: 4. CDR1 is SGHNT and CDR2 is YENEEA in the germline V gene. CDR3 length equals 15 residues. The CDR3 region is CASSLTSGGVNEQFF. For the CDR3, the DNA is TGTGCCAGCAGCCTAACTAGCGGGGGGGTCAATGAGCAGTTCTTC. Full variable domain (missing parts from reference TRBV11-3 and TRBJ2-1): EAGVVQSPRYKIIEKKQPVAFWCNPISGHNTLYWYLQNLGQGPELLIRYENEEAVDDSQLPKDRFSAERLKGVDSTLKIQPAELGDSAVYLCASSLTSGGVNEQFFGPGTRLTVL.

Here the CDR3 reads CASSGVNTEAFF. The CDR3 DNA sequence: TGTGCCAGCAGCGGGGTGAACACTGAAGCTTTCTTT. The gene calls are TRBV6-5 and TRBJ1-1; D is ambiguous. This CDR3 comprises 12 residues. Trimming pared 6 bases from V and 0 bases from J, leaving 5 bases between. CDR1 and CDR2 from the germline V gene are MNHEY and SVGAGI.

The rearrangement joins TRBV30 to TRBJ1-5; 8 bases are a match to TRBD1. Looked up from germline, CDR1 is GTSNPN and CDR2 is SVGIG (reference sequence). After removal of 0 bases from V and 2 bases from J, the junction contained 12 bases not matched to a gene. This CDR3 has 18 residues. CDR3 protein: CAWSVSGTGILGNQPQHF. CDR3 DNA: TGTGCCTGGAGTGTTTCCGGGACAGGCATATTAGGCAATCAGCCCCAGCATTTT.

Turning to this clone: The sample contains more than one DNA sequence encoding this CDR3. V and J are TRBV19 and TRBJ1-2, with TRBD1 identical over 7 bases. V trimming: 6 bases; J trimming: 5 bases; junction bases outside the gene matches: 6. This CDR3 contains 13 residues. Germline CDR1 reads LNHDA; CDR2 reads SQIVND (reference sequence). CDR3 in amino acids: CASSGQEEYGYTF. Here the CDR3 DNA reads TGTGCCAGTAGCGGACAGGAAGAATATGGCTACACCTTC.

This clone was picked up one time. The rearrangement uses TRBV5-1 and TRBJ2-2, with D perhaps matching TRBD2 (6 bases). Trimming took off 4 bases at V and 3 bases at J, with 13 bases between the two ends. Per germline, CDR1 SGHRS and CDR2 YFSETQ. This CDR3 has 15 residues. CDR3: CASSLARTYTGELFF. The CDR3 coding sequence is TGCGCCAGCAGCCTAGCGCGAACATACACCGGGGAGCTGTTTTTT.

CDR3: CASSLAGSGPSYEQYF. The CDR3 nucleotides read TGTGCCAGCAGCTTAGCGGGTAGCGGGCCCTCCTACGAGCAGTACTTC. This sequence joins TRBV7-8 and TRBJ2-5; 7 bases match TRBD2. The J call may be mistaken, given a closer DNA end match to TRBJ2-7. Germline V gene sequence: CDR1 SGHVS, CDR2 FQNEAQ. The CDR3 runs to 16 residues.

This sequence joins TRBV5-1 and TRBJ2-3; TRBD2 matches at 7 bases. V was clipped by 1 base and J by 2 bases; unmatched bases: 7. The CDR3 length is 16 residues. Germline V gene data show CDR1 as SGHRS and CDR2 as YFSETQ. The CDR3 DNA reads TGCGCCAGCAGCTTGCGTGCCAGCGGGAACACAGATACGCAGTATTTT. The encoded protein is CASSLRASGNTDTQYF. Filled out from reference TRBV5-1 and TRBJ2-3, the complete variable domain reads KAGVTQTPRYLIKTRGQQVTLSCSPISGHRSVSWYQQTPGQGLQFLFEYFSETQRNKGNFPGRFSGRQFSNSRSEMNVSTLELGDSALYLCASSLRASGNTDTQYFGPGTRLTVL.

The CDR3 reads CASSSQGLREKLFF. In nucleotides, the CDR3 is TGCGCCAGCAGCTCACAGGGATTACGCGAAAAACTGTTTTTT. V and J are TRBV5-1 and TRBJ1-4; weak D call: TRBD1 (6 bases). The germline V gene has CDR1 SGHRS and CDR2 YFSETQ. V was clipped by 3 bases and J by 8 bases, with 14 bases between them. This CDR3 spans 14 amino acids.

CDR3 in DNA: TGTGCCAGCAGGGCGGGACAGCTCTACGAGCAGTACTTC. Its translation is CASRAGQLYEQYF. This chain joins TRBV2 and TRBJ2-7; D possibly corresponds to TRBD1 (7 bases). The CDR3 covers 13 residues. Trimming removed 6 bases at V and 3 bases at J, with 12 bases between. From germline, CDR1 is SNHLY and CDR2 FYNNEI.

In DNA, the CDR3 is TGTGCCAGTAGTCCCCGGGACATAACCTTGAACACTGAAGCTTTCTTT. It yields the protein CASSPRDITLNTEAFF. This chain links TRBV19 with TRBJ1-1, with D perhaps matching TRBD1 (6 bases). V was shortened by 5 bases and J by 0 bases, with 16 bases between the two germline ends. Germline loops: CDR1 LNHDA, CDR2 SQIVND (reference sequence). There are 16 residues in the CDR3.

The chain has TRBV28 and TRBJ1-3, with TRBD1 identical over 7 bases. This CDR3 is 16 amino acids long. Germline values: CDR1 MDHEN, CDR2 SYDVKM. V lost 2 bases to trimming and J lost 1 base; unmatched junction nucleotides: 5. CDR3 sequence (DNA): TGTGCCAGCAGTTTACGACAGGGTGCTTCTGGAAACACCATATATTTT. Amino acid sequence: CASSLRQGASGNTIYF.

This chain uses TRBV7-3 with TRBJ2-1; possibly TRBD1 for D (6 bases). The germline V and J ends were trimmed by 3 bases and 5 bases, with 14 bases remaining between them. The CDR3 is made up of 15 amino acids. Germline assignment: CDR1 SGHTA and CDR2 FQGTGA. The CDR3 coding sequence is TGTGCCAGCAGCTTTAGGACAGCCCCCGACAATGAGCAGTTCTTC. This translates into CASSFRTAPDNEQFF.

J is TRBJ2-3 and V is TRBV7-2; 8 bases are shared with TRBD1. The CDR3 runs to 17 residues. CDR1 is SGHTA and CDR2 is FQGNSA in the germline V gene. The J segment lost 2 bases and the V segment lost 1 base, leaving 8 bases of the junction unmatched. The CDR3 DNA is TGTGCCAGCAGCTTAGGGACAGGGTTCGTTTACACAGATACGCAGTATTTT. Translating gives CASSLGTGFVYTDTQYF. Combining the CDR3 with reference TRBV7-2 and TRBJ2-3 gives the whole variable domain GAGVSQSPSNKVTEKGKDVELRCDPISGHTALYWYRQSLGQGLEFLIYFQGNSAPDKSGLPSDRFSAERTGGSVSTLTIQRTQQEDSAVYLCASSLGTGFVYTDTQYFGPGTRLTVL.

The chain has TRBV7-2 and TRBJ2-7; 12 nucleotides align to TRBD2. Germline loops: CDR1 SGHTA, CDR2 FQGNSA. V shed 3 bases, J shed 6 bases, and the junction held 3 bases outside the gene matches. The CDR3 consists of 14 residues. CDR3 coding DNA: TGTGCCAGCAGCTTTCGGACTAGCGGGACCGAGCAGTACTTC. It codes for CASSFRTSGTEQYF.

This clone is a singleton in its sample. CDR3 loop: CASSQEAYSNQPQHF. The CDR3 DNA is TGCGCCAGCAGCCAAGAAGCTTATAGCAATCAGCCCCAGCATTTT. The V and J genes are TRBV4-3 and TRBJ1-5; the D is unclear. CDR3 length equals 15 residues. CDR1 LGHNA and CDR2 YSLEER come from the germline V gene. Trimming removed 0 bases from V and 0 bases from J, with 6 bases in between.

In its sample, this clone was seen a few times. Here the CDR3 DNA reads TGTGCCTGGACCCAATCGGGCAGGGGATTATACTCCTACGAGCAGTACTTC. This encodes CAWTQSGRGLYSYEQYF. V gene TRBV30 combines with J gene TRBJ2-7, with a tentative D call TRBD1 (6 bases). V shed 4 bases and J shed 0 bases, with 22 bases lying between them. Germline V gene data show CDR1 as GTSNPN and CDR2 as SVGIG (reference sequence). The CDR3 covers 17 residues.

The chain employs TRBV7-9 and TRBJ1-4; D gene unclear. In germline, CDR1 is SEHNR, CDR2 FQNEAQ (reference sequence). Trimming removed 3 bases at V and 7 bases at J, with 18 bases between. The CDR3 is 16 residues long. The chain's CDR3 is CASSFSYSGIIEKLFF. The CDR3, as DNA: TGTGCCAGCAGCTTTTCTTATTCGGGGATAATTGAAAAACTGTTTTTT.

This clone was observed once. This chain connects TRBV28 to TRBJ2-7, with TRBD1 identical over 11 bases. CDR3 size: 15 residues. J lost 3 bases, V lost 5 bases, and 6 bases had no gene match. CDR1 is MDHEN, CDR2 SYDVKM, per germline. CDR3 in DNA: TGTGCCAGCAGTGCCCCGGGACAGGGGGTCTACGAGCAGTACTTC. Amino acids: CASSAPGQGVYEQYF.

This chain uses TRBV4-1 with TRBJ2-3; 11 nucleotides line up with TRBD2. The CDR3 is 16 residues long. With V trimmed by 4 bases and J by 1 base, 4 bases remained unmatched. Germline CDR1 is MGHRA and CDR2 is YSYEKL. CDR3 DNA: TGCGCCAGCAGCCGCACGACTAGCGGGGGCACAGATACGCAGTATTTT. Translating it yields CASSRTTSGGTDTQYF.